This T cell receptor (beta chain) is drawn from a study of T cells after yellow fever vaccination. Study results and limitations: Clonotypes found in both CD4 and CD8 compartments made up a small share.

One entry per CDR3 protein results from TCRdb running MiXCR on the 5' RACE reads. The sample yields some 400,000 distinct CDR3 sequences, 18% seen once. Of note for this clonotype: Its target is unknown.

This CDR3 is 10 amino acids long. The V end lost 6 bases, the J end lost 10 bases, and 4 bases lay between the germline ends. The chain joins TRBV12-3 or TRBV12-4 to TRBJ2-6; no definite D call. The sample here was PBMCs, taken before the yellow fever booster vaccination. The TCR comes from a man younger than 30 who received the YFV17D yellow fever vaccine. CDR3 DNA: TGTGCCAGCAGAGAAAACGTCCTGACTTTC. Protein sequence: CASRENVLTF.